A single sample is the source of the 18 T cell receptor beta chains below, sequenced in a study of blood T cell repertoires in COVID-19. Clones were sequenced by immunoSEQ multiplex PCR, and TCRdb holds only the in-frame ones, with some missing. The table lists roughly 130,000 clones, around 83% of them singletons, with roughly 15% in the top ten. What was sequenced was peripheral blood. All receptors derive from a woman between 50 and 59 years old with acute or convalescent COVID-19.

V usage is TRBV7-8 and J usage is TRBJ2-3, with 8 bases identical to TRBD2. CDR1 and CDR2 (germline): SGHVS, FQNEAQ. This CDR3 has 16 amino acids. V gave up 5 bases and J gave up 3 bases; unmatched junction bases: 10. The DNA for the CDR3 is TGTGCCAGCAGCCGAACCGCGGGGGGCGGGACAGATACGCAGTATTTT. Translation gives CASSRTAGGGTDTQYF.

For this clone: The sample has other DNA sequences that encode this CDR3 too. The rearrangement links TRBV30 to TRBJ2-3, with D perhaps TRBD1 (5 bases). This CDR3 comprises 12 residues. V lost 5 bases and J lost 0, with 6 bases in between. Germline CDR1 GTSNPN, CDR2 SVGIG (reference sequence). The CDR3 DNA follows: TGTGCCTGGGGGGCTAGCACAGATACGCAGTATTTT. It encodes CAWGASTDTQYF.

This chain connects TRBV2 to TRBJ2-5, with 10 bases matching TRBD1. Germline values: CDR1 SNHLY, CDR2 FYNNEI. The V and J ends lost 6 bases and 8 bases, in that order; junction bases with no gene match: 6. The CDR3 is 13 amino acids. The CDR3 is CASSLGQGETQYF. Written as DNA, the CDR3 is TGTGCCAGCAGCCTAGGACAGGGGGAAACCCAGTACTTC.

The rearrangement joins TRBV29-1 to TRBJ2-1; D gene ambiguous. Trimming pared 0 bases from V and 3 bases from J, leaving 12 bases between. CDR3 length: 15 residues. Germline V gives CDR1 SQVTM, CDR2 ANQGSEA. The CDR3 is CSVEDQSRVYNEQFF. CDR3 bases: TGCAGCGTTGAAGATCAGAGTCGGGTCTACAATGAGCAGTTCTTC.

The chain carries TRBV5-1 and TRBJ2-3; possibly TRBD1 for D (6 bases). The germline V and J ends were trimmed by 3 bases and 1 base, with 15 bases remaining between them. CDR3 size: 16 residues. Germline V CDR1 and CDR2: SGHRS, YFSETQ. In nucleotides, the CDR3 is TGCGCCAGCAGCTACGGACAGCCCGGGGGCACAGATACGCAGTATTTT. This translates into CASSYGQPGGTDTQYF.

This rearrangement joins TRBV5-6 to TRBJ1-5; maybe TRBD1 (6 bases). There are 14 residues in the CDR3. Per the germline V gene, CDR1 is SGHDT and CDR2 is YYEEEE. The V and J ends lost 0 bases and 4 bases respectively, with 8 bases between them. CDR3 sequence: CASSLGQANQPQHF. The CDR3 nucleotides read TGTGCCAGCAGCTTGGGACAGGCAAATCAGCCCCAGCATTTT.

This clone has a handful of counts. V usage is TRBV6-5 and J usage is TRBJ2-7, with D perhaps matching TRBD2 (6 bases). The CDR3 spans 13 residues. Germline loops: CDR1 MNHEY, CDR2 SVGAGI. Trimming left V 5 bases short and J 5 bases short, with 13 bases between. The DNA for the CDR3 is TGTGCCAGCAGTCTGGGCGGGGACCACGAGCAGTACTTC. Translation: CASSLGGDHEQYF.

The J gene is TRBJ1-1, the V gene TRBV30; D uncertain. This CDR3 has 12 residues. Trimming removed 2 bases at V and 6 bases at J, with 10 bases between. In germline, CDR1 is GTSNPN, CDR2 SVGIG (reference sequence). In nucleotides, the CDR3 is TGTGCCTGGAGTTTGGCGGGTTCTGAAGCTTTCTTT. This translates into CAWSLAGSEAFF.

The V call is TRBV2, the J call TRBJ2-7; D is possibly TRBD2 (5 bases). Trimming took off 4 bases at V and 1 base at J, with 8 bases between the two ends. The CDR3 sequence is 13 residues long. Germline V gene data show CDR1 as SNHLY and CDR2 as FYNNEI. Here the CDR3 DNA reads TGTGCCAGCAGTGGGGTAGCGTCCTACGAGCAGTACTTC. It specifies CASSGVASYEQYF.

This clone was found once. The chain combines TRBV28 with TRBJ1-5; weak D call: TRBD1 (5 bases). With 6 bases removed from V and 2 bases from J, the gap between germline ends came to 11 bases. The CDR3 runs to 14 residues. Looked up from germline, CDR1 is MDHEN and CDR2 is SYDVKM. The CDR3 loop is CASRSGSGNQPQHF. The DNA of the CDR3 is TGTGCCAGCAGGTCAGGGTCAGGCAATCAGCCCCAGCATTTT.

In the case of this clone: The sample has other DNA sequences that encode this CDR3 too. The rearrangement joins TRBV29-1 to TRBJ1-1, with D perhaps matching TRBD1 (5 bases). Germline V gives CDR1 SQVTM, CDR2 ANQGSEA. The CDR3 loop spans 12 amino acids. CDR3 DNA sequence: TGCAGTGTAAGTGGGGGGAATACTGAAGCTTTCTTT. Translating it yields CSVSGGNTEAFF. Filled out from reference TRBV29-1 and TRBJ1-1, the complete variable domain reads SAVISQKPSRDICQRGTSLTIQCQVDSQVTMMFWYRQQPGQSLTLIATANQGSEATYESGFVIDKFPISRPNLTFSTLTVSNMSPEDSSIYLCSVSGGNTEAFFGQGTRLTVV.

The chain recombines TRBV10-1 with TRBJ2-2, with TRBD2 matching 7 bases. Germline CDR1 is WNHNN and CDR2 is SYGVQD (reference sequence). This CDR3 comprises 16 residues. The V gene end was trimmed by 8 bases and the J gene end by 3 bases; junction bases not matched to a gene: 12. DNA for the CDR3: TGCGCCAGCTCCAAAAGTGGCGGGAGATACACCGGGGAGCTGTTTTTT. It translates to CASSKSGGRYTGELFF.

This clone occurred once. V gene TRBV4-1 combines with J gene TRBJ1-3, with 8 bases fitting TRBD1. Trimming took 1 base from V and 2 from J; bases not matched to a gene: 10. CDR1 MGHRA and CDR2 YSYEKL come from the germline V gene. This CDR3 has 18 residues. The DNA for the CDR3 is TGCGCCAGCAGCCAAGCCCCCCTTGACAGGGGCACTGGAAACACCATATATTTT. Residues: CASSQAPLDRGTGNTIYF.

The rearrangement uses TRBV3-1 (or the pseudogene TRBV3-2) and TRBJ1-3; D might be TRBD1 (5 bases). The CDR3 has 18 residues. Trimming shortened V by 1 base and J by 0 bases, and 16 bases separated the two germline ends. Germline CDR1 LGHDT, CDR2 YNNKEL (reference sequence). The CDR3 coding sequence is TGTGCCAGCAGCCAAGTACCTGACGGGGGGACCTCTGGAAACACCATATATTTT. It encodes CASSQVPDGGTSGNTIYF.

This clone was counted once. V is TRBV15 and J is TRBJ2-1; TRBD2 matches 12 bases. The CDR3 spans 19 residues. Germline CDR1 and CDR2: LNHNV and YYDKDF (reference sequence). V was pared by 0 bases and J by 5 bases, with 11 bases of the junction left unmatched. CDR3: CATSRDSITTSGGDNEQFF. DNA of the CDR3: TGTGCCACCAGCAGAGATTCTATTACGACTAGCGGGGGAGACAATGAGCAGTTCTTC. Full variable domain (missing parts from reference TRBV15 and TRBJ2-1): DAMVIQNPRYQVTQFGKPVTLSCSQTLNHNVMYWYQQKSSQAPKLLFHYYDKDFNNEADTPDNFQSRRPNTSFCFLDIRSPGLGDTAMYLCATSRDSITTSGGDNEQFFGPGTRLTVL.

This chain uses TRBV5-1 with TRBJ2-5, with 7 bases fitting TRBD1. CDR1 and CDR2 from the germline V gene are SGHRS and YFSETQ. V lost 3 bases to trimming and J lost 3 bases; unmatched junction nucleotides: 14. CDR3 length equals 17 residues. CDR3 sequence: CASSYSAGTVSEETQYF. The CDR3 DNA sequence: TGCGCCAGCAGCTACTCCGCCGGGACAGTATCCGAAGAGACCCAGTACTTC.

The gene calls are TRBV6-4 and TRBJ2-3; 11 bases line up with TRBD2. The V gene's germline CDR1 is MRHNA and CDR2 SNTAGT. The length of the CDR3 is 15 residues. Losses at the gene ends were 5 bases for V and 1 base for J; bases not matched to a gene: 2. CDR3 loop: CASSLTSGGTDTQYF. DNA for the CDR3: TGTGCCAGCAGTTTGACTAGCGGGGGCACAGATACGCAGTATTTT.

CDR3 sequence reads: CASSPSFENYGYTF. CDR3 in DNA: TGCGCCAGCAGCCCTAGTTTTGAGAACTATGGCTACACCTTC. J is TRBJ1-2 and V is TRBV5-1; D not resolved. V was clipped by 4 bases and J by 2 bases, with 12 bases between them. In germline, CDR1 is SGHRS, CDR2 YFSETQ. The CDR3 length is 14 residues.